This is a list of T cell receptor beta chains from one sample in a study of blood T cell repertoires in COVID-19. TCRdb keeps only in-frame clones here, not all; method: immunoSEQ multiplex PCR. The sample yields fewer than 250,000 clones, around 80% seen once. The sequenced sample was PBMCs or T cells enriched from blood (not recorded which). The receptor set was obtained from a woman aged 40 to 55 with acute COVID-19. Both conserved end residues are part of each CDR3. Each record gives: CDR3 DNA, CDR3 protein, D gene, clone size, J gene, V gene. A D gene is named only where the DNA matches it firmly. Some rows have no size entry. The others give once, few or many, or a class for an expanded clone.

cdr3_nt: TGTGCCAGCAGTTACGTCCTGGGGGCGAGCGGCTACACCTTC; cdr3_aa: CASSYVLGASGYTF; d_call: .; clone_size: .; j_call: TRBJ1-2; v_call: TRBV6-5
cdr3_nt: TGTGCCACCAGCAGGGGGCCGCTCGGACTCAGCGGGGAAAAACTGTTTTTT; cdr3_aa: CATSRGPLGLSGEKLFF; d_call: .; clone_size: .; j_call: TRBJ1-4; v_call: TRBV15
cdr3_nt: TGTGCCAGCTCACCGGGGGGGGAGGCCCAACGAAAACTGTTTTTT; cdr3_aa: CASSPGGEAQRKLFF; d_call: .; clone_size: .; j_call: TRBJ1-4; v_call: TRBV18
cdr3_nt: TGTGCCAGCAGGAGCGGCGGCACCAATCAGCCCCAGCATTTT; cdr3_aa: CASRSGGTNQPQHF; d_call: .; clone_size: .; j_call: TRBJ1-5; v_call: TRBV6-5
cdr3_nt: TGTGCCAGCAGAAATTTGGGAGGGGGACTGAGTGGCTACACCTTC; cdr3_aa: CASRNLGGGLSGYTF; d_call: .; clone_size: .; j_call: TRBJ1-2; v_call: TRBV28
cdr3_nt: TGTGCCAGCAGCGTAGGACCGGGGTGGCACACTGAAGCTTTCTTT; cdr3_aa: CASSVGPGWHTEAFF; d_call: .; clone_size: .; j_call: TRBJ1-1; v_call: TRBV9
cdr3_nt: TGTGCCAGCAGTAGGGGGGGGAACACCGGGGAGCTGTTTTTT; cdr3_aa: CASSRGGNTGELFF; d_call: .; clone_size: once; j_call: TRBJ2-2; v_call: TRBV28
cdr3_nt: TGCAGCGTTGCAGGGAGGGGCACCGGGGAGCTGTTTTTT; cdr3_aa: CSVAGRGTGELFF; d_call: TRBD2; clone_size: .; j_call: TRBJ2-2; v_call: TRBV29-1
cdr3_nt: TGCAGCGTTGTGCCCGAGGGGGCTCTAGCGGGAGATCTATACGAGCAGTACTTC; cdr3_aa: CSVVPEGALAGDLYEQYF; d_call: TRBD2; clone_size: once; j_call: TRBJ2-7; v_call: TRBV29-1
cdr3_nt: TGTGCCAGTAGTATAATCAACTACCGGAGCAATCAGCCCCAGCATTTT; cdr3_aa: CASSIINYRSNQPQHF; d_call: .; clone_size: few; j_call: TRBJ1-5; v_call: TRBV19
cdr3_nt: TGTGCCAGCAGTGAAATCTTGGGGCAGAGCGGCTACACCTTC; cdr3_aa: CASSEILGQSGYTF; d_call: .; clone_size: .; j_call: TRBJ1-2; v_call: TRBV6-4
cdr3_nt: TGTGCCAGCAGCCCTCGGGGGACTGGGGGAGAGACCCAGTACTTC; cdr3_aa: CASSPRGTGGETQYF; d_call: .; clone_size: once; j_call: TRBJ2-5; v_call: TRBV11-3
cdr3_nt: TGTGCCAGCAGCGTAGGAGGGACAGGGGCCCAAGAGACCCAGTACTTC; cdr3_aa: CASSVGGTGAQETQYF; d_call: TRBD1; clone_size: .; j_call: TRBJ2-5; v_call: TRBV9
cdr3_nt: TGTGCCAGCAGTTACTCCTGGGGCCGCTCCTACAATGAGCAGTTCTTC; cdr3_aa: CASSYSWGRSYNEQFF; d_call: .; clone_size: .; j_call: TRBJ2-1; v_call: TRBV6-5
cdr3_nt: TGCAGCGTTGGGACCCCAAGACTTACAGGGAACACTGAAGCTTTCTTT; cdr3_aa: CSVGTPRLTGNTEAFF; d_call: .; clone_size: .; j_call: TRBJ1-1; v_call: TRBV29-1
cdr3_nt: TGCAGTGCTAGTGGGTCACAACAGCCCCAGCATTTT; cdr3_aa: CSASGSQQPQHF; d_call: .; clone_size: .; j_call: TRBJ1-5; v_call: TRBV20-1
cdr3_nt: TGCGCCAGCAGCTTGGCCGGACAGGGGGCCGGTGGCTACACCTTC; cdr3_aa: CASSLAGQGAGGYTF; d_call: TRBD1; clone_size: .; j_call: TRBJ1-2; v_call: TRBV5-1
cdr3_nt: TGCAGTGCTAGAGAGGGCACCCAAGGGGCCTTC; cdr3_aa: CSAREGTQGAF; d_call: .; clone_size: .; j_call: TRBJ1-2; v_call: TRBV20-1
cdr3_nt: TGTGCCTGGAGTCCTCAAGCTAGCGGCACCTACAATGAGCAGTTCTTC; cdr3_aa: CAWSPQASGTYNEQFF; d_call: TRBD2; clone_size: .; j_call: TRBJ2-1; v_call: TRBV30
cdr3_nt: TGTGCCAGTAGACAGACAGGGCTAAGGAACACTGAAGCTTTCTTT; cdr3_aa: CASRQTGLRNTEAFF; d_call: TRBD1; clone_size: .; j_call: TRBJ1-1; v_call: TRBV19
cdr3_nt: TGTGCCAGCAGTTTGAGCGGGAGGCGGCTAACCGGGGAGCTGTTTTTT; cdr3_aa: CASSLSGRRLTGELFF; d_call: TRBD2; clone_size: .; j_call: TRBJ2-2; v_call: TRBV28
cdr3_nt: TGTGCCAGCACAACTTGGACAGGGGAGAATCAGCCCCAGCATTTT; cdr3_aa: CASTTWTGENQPQHF; d_call: TRBD1; clone_size: .; j_call: TRBJ1-5; v_call: TRBV28
cdr3_nt: TGTGCCAGCAGTTACCTCGATGTAGCTAACTATGGCTACACCTTC; cdr3_aa: CASSYLDVANYGYTF; d_call: .; clone_size: .; j_call: TRBJ1-2; v_call: TRBV6-5
cdr3_nt: TGCGCCAGCAGCTTGGAGGGGCTGGGCAATCAGCCCCAGCATTTT; cdr3_aa: CASSLEGLGNQPQHF; d_call: .; clone_size: .; j_call: TRBJ1-5; v_call: TRBV5-1
cdr3_nt: TGTGCCAGCAGTTTACCGGGGGTTAACTATGGCTACACCTTC; cdr3_aa: CASSLPGVNYGYTF; d_call: .; clone_size: .; j_call: TRBJ1-2; v_call: TRBV28
cdr3_nt: TGTGCCAGCTCTTTATCGAACTATGGCTACACCTTC; cdr3_aa: CASSLSNYGYTF; d_call: .; clone_size: .; j_call: TRBJ1-2; v_call: TRBV2
cdr3_nt: TGTGCCAGCAGTCGCCGGGACACCGATGGAACTTTCTTT; cdr3_aa: CASSRRDTDGTFF; d_call: .; clone_size: once; j_call: TRBJ1-1; v_call: TRBV28
cdr3_nt: TGTGCCAGCAGCCAAGATCTTGGCTTCGGGACCGGGGAGCTGTTTTTT; cdr3_aa: CASSQDLGFGTGELFF; d_call: .; clone_size: .; j_call: TRBJ2-2; v_call: TRBV14
cdr3_nt: TGTGCCAGCAGCGTGAGTAGCACAGATACGCAGTATTTT; cdr3_aa: CASSVSSTDTQYF; d_call: .; clone_size: .; j_call: TRBJ2-3; v_call: TRBV9
cdr3_nt: TGCGCCAGCAGCGACCCCGACAGGACAGCAACTAATGAAAAACTGTTTTTT; cdr3_aa: CASSDPDRTATNEKLFF; d_call: .; clone_size: .; j_call: TRBJ1-4; v_call: TRBV5-1
cdr3_nt: TGTGCCAGCTCACCATCAGACAATCAGCCCCAGCATTTT; cdr3_aa: CASSPSDNQPQHF; d_call: .; clone_size: .; j_call: TRBJ1-5; v_call: TRBV18
cdr3_nt: TGCGCCAGCAGCTTGGCGGTAACAGGGTCTGGAAACACCATATATTTT; cdr3_aa: CASSLAVTGSGNTIYF; d_call: .; clone_size: .; j_call: TRBJ1-3; v_call: TRBV5-1
cdr3_nt: TGTGCCAGCAACGAGTACTCAGATACGCAGTATTTT; cdr3_aa: CASNEYSDTQYF; d_call: .; clone_size: .; j_call: TRBJ2-3; v_call: TRBV2
cdr3_nt: TGTGCCAGCCGCTCCAACTCGGCCAAAAACATTCAGTACTTC; cdr3_aa: CASRSNSAKNIQYF; d_call: .; clone_size: few; j_call: TRBJ2-4; v_call: TRBV19
cdr3_nt: TGCGCCAGCAGCCCTGGGCCTAGCGTGTACACAGATACGCAGTATTTT; cdr3_aa: CASSPGPSVYTDTQYF; d_call: .; clone_size: .; j_call: TRBJ2-3; v_call: TRBV5-1
cdr3_nt: TGTGCCAGCAGCTTAGGCCCTGGGAGCTATAATTCACCCCTCCACTTT; cdr3_aa: CASSLGPGSYNSPLHF; d_call: .; clone_size: .; j_call: TRBJ1-6; v_call: TRBV11-2
cdr3_nt: TGCGCCAGCACCCGCCGACTAGCGGGGGGGCTATCGGTGGGCACCGGGGAGCTGTTTTTT; cdr3_aa: CASTRRLAGGLSVGTGELFF; d_call: TRBD2; clone_size: .; j_call: TRBJ2-2; v_call: TRBV5-1
cdr3_nt: TGTGCCAGCAGCGTCGGACAGGGGTGGGACACTGAAGCTTTCTTT; cdr3_aa: CASSVGQGWDTEAFF; d_call: TRBD1; clone_size: .; j_call: TRBJ1-1; v_call: TRBV7-2
cdr3_nt: TGTGCCAGCAGGAAGGGGGGGCTAACAGATACGCAGTATTTT; cdr3_aa: CASRKGGLTDTQYF; d_call: .; clone_size: .; j_call: TRBJ2-3; v_call: TRBV2
cdr3_nt: TGTGCCAGCAGCCTTAGCGGGGCTGACACAGATACGCAGTATTTT; cdr3_aa: CASSLSGADTDTQYF; d_call: TRBD2; clone_size: few; j_call: TRBJ2-3; v_call: TRBV5-5
cdr3_nt: TGTGCCAGTAGTATAGGGGGGACAGGGAAGGGTCGCACTGAAGCTTTCTTT; cdr3_aa: CASSIGGTGKGRTEAFF; d_call: TRBD1; clone_size: .; j_call: TRBJ1-1; v_call: TRBV19
cdr3_nt: TGTGCCAGCAGCCAAAACGGCGGGGTGGAAGGCTACACCTTC; cdr3_aa: CASSQNGGVEGYTF; d_call: .; clone_size: few; j_call: TRBJ1-2; v_call: TRBV7-2
cdr3_nt: TGTGCCACCACCGGGTCCAGCTATGGCTACACCTTC; cdr3_aa: CATTGSSYGYTF; d_call: .; clone_size: few; j_call: TRBJ1-2; v_call: TRBV10-3
cdr3_nt: TGTGCCAGCAGGGGGATAGCGGGAAGCACAGATACGCAGTATTTT; cdr3_aa: CASRGIAGSTDTQYF; d_call: TRBD2; clone_size: .; j_call: TRBJ2-3; v_call: TRBV6-4